Reported below is one TCR beta chain. The antigen it binds to is not known. Base qualities are not at hand, and no much larger clone is one base apart. The sample comes from a study of regulatory T cells in long-lasting Graves disease (dated by TCRdb to the early 2020s). About the study as a whole: Patients with newly diagnosed Graves' disease had been on antithyroid drugs for under 3 months. The study was registered as a clinical trial and conducted in China. A total of around 35 samples underwent TCR sequencing, from around 13 patients with persistent Graves' disease and around 20 patients with newly diagnosed Graves' disease. Patients with persistent Graves' disease were compared with patients with newly diagnosed Graves' disease using TCR sequencing and RNA sequencing of peripheral blood.

From the cysteine up to the phenylalanine, the CDR3 has a length of 14 residues. Only the CDR3 portion is preserved as DNA: 42 bases, with reading frame beginning at the first base. Unmatched junction bases come to 2, with V trimmed by 4 bases and J by 4 bases. The intended sense of this specimen's time point label: newly diagnosed GD, antithyroid drugs for less than 3 months. For both TCR sequencing and RNA sequencing, RNA was extracted from PBMCs using TRIzol. Graves' disease was diagnosed according to American Thyroid Association guidelines. Patients were recruited from an endocrinology department in Xi'an, China. Each patient gave roughly 10 milliliters of peripheral blood, collected in an EDTA anticoagulant tube. Ficoll Paque Plus density gradient separation was used to isolate PBMCs, and no further T cell sorting was performed. RNA quality was checked with an Agilent 2100 Bioanalyzer and agarose gel, and concentration with a NanoDrop 2000.

The protocol used for the library was multiplex PCR. The instrument given in TCRdb is Illumina HiSeq 4000. To build TCR beta libraries, CDR3 regions were amplified by Arm-PCR using iRepertoire HTBI primers. Before sequencing, the PCR products went through gel purification. The paper's processing steps were these. Gene usage analysis of CDR3 amino acid clonotypes used the 60 to 75 TRBV and more than 13 TRBJ segments found across samples. COPE and FqMerger were used to merge the filtered high-quality paired reads into contigs. BLAST was used to align contigs to the IMGT TRBV, TRBD and TRBJ reference genes, and CDR3 was defined following IMGT. Any clonotype with a frequency above 0.1% was counted as a highly expanded clone. Repertoire diversity was measured by Shannon entropy, and V-J evenness by the Gini coefficient. Public clonotypes were defined as clonotypes shared by more than one individual. TCRdb cleaned the public reads at Q25 with fastp, built clones with MiXCR and kept in-frame beta chains. Every CDR3 protein is listed once, alongside the most common genes and DNA of its rows. TCRdb, not the authors, supplied the V and J calls. Counted in this sample were 300,000 to 400,000 distinct CDR3 sequences; roughly 15% of them appeared once. The top ten clonotypes cover 20% to 25% of the sample.

General study outcomes and caveats: Persistent Graves' disease patients showed lower TCR Shannon entropy and fewer highly expanded clones than newly diagnosed patients, suggesting clonal expansion. Preferential use of TRBV28, TRBJ1-2 and TRBJ2-5 was observed in persistent disease, whereas TRBV20-1 and TRBJ2-1 were favored in newly diagnosed disease. The authors noted that the small sample size was a limitation that may lower accuracy. Only the TCR beta chain was sequenced and analyzed. The study examined only peripheral blood because the primary lesion, thyroid tissue, could not be accessed. A larger number of public clonotypes was shared among persistent patients (around 3,000) than among newly diagnosed patients (approximately 1,000).

The TCR was taken from a female donor with Graves disease. Here the sequenced sample was peripheral blood mononuclear cells (PBMCs), taken at new diagnosis, from a patient treated with antithyroid drugs. The receptor chain draws on TRBV12-3 or TRBV12-4 and TRBJ2-3, with 10 middle bases fitting TRBD2. The CDR3 loop reads CASSSGTSADTQYF. The DNA sequence is given as TGTGCCAGCAGTTCCGGGACTAGCGCAGATACGCAGTATTTT.